One and the same sample provided the 14 T cell receptor beta chains below, sequenced in a study of shared clonotypes between healthy human individuals (dated by TCRdb to the early 2020s). CD8 naive samples consisted of CD45RO-negative cells that were positively selected for CCR7, yielding a CD45RA+CCR7+ population without TemRA cells. Libraries were prepared through the immunoSEQ multiplex PCR assay. TCRdb carries this immuneACCESS record with in-frame sequences only. Its versions omit some clonotypes, under half of them owing to an unresolved V gene in the studies checked, with the rest unexplained. This sample holds about 1,800,000 clones; about 95% were observed only once. The ten largest make up more than 0.95% of the sample. Input material: naive CD8+ T cells sorted from blood. The sample's cell subset or site label, decoded: CD45RA+CCR7+. These receptors came from a man younger than 35 in good health.

This chain uses TRBV5-6 with TRBJ2-2, with 8 bases lining up with TRBD2. The V segment lost 2 bases and the J segment 0 bases; nucleotides outside the gene matches: 6. Germline CDR1 SGHDT, CDR2 YYEEEE. The CDR3 is 17 residues long. The CDR3 spells CASSFGLAITNTGELFF. DNA for the CDR3: TGTGCCAGCAGCTTCGGACTAGCCATAACGAACACCGGGGAGCTGTTTTTT.

In this sample, this clone turned up once. The chain recombines TRBV28 with TRBJ2-7, with D possibly being TRBD2 (6 bases). CDR1 is MDHEN and CDR2 is SYDVKM in the germline V gene. V was shortened by 7 bases and J by 3 bases, with 19 bases between the two germline ends. The CDR3 totals 15 residues. CDR3 nucleotides: TGTGCCAGCACCCCGGATCGTGGGGGACTCTACGAGCAGTACTTC. The encoded protein is CASTPDRGGLYEQYF.

The chain joins TRBV6-6 to TRBJ2-5; D is unclear. CDR1 is MNHNY and CDR2 is SVGAGI in the germline V gene (reference sequence). The CDR3 contains 11 residues. Trimming took 5 bases from V and 5 from J, leaving 6 bases between them. CDR3 bases: TGTGCCAGCAGTACATTCGAGACCCAGTACTTC. Translated, it gives CASSTFETQYF.

This chain connects TRBV5-6 to TRBJ2-7, with D unclear. The CDR3 is made up of 13 amino acids. The V end was cut by 4 bases, the J end by 6 bases, with 14 bases between. Germline CDR1 and CDR2: SGHDT and YYEEEE. The CDR3 spells CASSPEPQSEQYF. In nucleotides, the CDR3 is TGTGCCAGCAGCCCCGAGCCCCAAAGCGAGCAGTACTTC.

This clone was seen a handful of times. The V call is TRBV11-2, the J call TRBJ2-7, with 7 nucleotides matching TRBD1. The germline V gene encodes CDR1 SGHAT and CDR2 FQNNGV. The CDR3 has 13 amino acids. V lost 5 bases to trimming and J lost 2 bases; unmatched junction nucleotides: 3. The DNA for the CDR3 is TGTGCCAGCAGCCCGGGACAGACCTACGAGCAGTACTTC. Residues: CASSPGQTYEQYF.

This clone is a singleton in its sample. J is TRBJ1-1 and V is TRBV2; D call uncertain. This CDR3 comprises 15 residues. CDR1 is SNHLY and CDR2 is FYNNEI in the germline V gene. The germline V and J ends were trimmed by 6 bases and 4 bases, with 18 bases remaining between them. The CDR3 DNA is TGTGCCAGCAGAGCCACGACTAGCCTCGGCACTGAAGCTTTCTTT. Amino acid sequence: CASRATTSLGTEAFF.

This CDR3 is CASSEEVRGTQYF. CDR3 DNA sequence: TGTGCCAGCAGCGAAGAAGTCAGGGGCACGCAGTACTTC. The chain joins TRBV9 to TRBJ2-7, with D tentatively TRBD1 (6 bases). CDR1 SGDLS and CDR2 YYNGEE come from the germline V gene. There are 13 residues in the CDR3. The V gene lost 3 bases and the J gene lost 9 bases, with 16 bases spanning the gap.

This clone occurred a few times. The rearrangement links TRBV28 to TRBJ1-1; D unclear. V was clipped by 3 bases and J by 0 bases, with 11 bases between them. Germline V gene data show CDR1 as MDHEN and CDR2 as SYDVKM. This CDR3 contains 15 residues. The CDR3 region has the DNA TGTGCCAGCAGTTTGATCGGGGAGCTGAACACTGAAGCTTTCTTT. Protein product: CASSLIGELNTEAFF.

The chain is built from TRBV4-1 and TRBJ2-7, with D hard to call. Trimming pared 0 bases from V and 3 bases from J, leaving 12 bases between. CDR3 length: 15 amino acids. Germline CDR1 MGHRA, CDR2 YSYEKL. The CDR3 DNA sequence: TGCGCCAGCAGCCAAGATCCCGGGTTCTTCTACGAGCAGTACTTC. Amino acids: CASSQDPGFFYEQYF.

The chain links TRBV5-8 to TRBJ2-5; D perhaps matches TRBD1 (5 bases). The CDR3 has 16 amino acids. Trimming stripped 0 bases from V and 2 bases from J, with 14 bases between. Germline V lookup: CDR1 SGHTS, CDR2 YDEGEE. In nucleotides, the CDR3 is TGTGCCAGCAGCTTGGTCGGTACAGGTGGTCAAGAGACCCAGTACTTC. This codes for CASSLVGTGGQETQYF.

The V call is TRBV7-2, the J call TRBJ1-4; the D gene is possibly TRBD1 (6 bases). V shed 5 bases and J shed 6 bases, with 16 bases lying between them. This CDR3 is built from 15 residues. Germline assignment: CDR1 SGHTA and CDR2 FQGNSA. In DNA, the CDR3 is TGTGCCAGCAGCCGAGACCAGGGGATAGATGAAAAACTGTTTTTT. Its protein product is CASSRDQGIDEKLFF. The full variable domain, completed using reference TRBV7-2 and TRBJ1-4, is GAGVSQSPSNKVTEKGKDVELRCDPISGHTALYWYRQSLGQGLEFLIYFQGNSAPDKSGLPSDRFSAERTGGSVSTLTIQRTQQEDSAVYLCASSRDQGIDEKLFFGSGTQLSVL.

The chain carries TRBV5-1 and TRBJ2-4; tentatively, D is TRBD1 (6 bases). Germline V lookup: CDR1 SGHRS, CDR2 YFSETQ. V lost 2 bases and J 4 bases, leaving 25 bases between the germline ends. The CDR3 is 19 residues long. The CDR3 sequence: CASSFGDIYSGDHKNIQYF. The DNA of the CDR3 is TGCGCCAGCAGCTTCGGGGACATCTATTCTGGGGACCATAAAAACATTCAGTACTTC.

This clone appeared once. The chain uses TRBV2 and TRBJ2-5; D unresolved. This CDR3 is built from 14 residues. Trimming cost V 4 bases and J 0 bases, with 9 bases left between them. Per germline, CDR1 SNHLY and CDR2 FYNNEI. CDR3 residues: CASSVSQDQETQYF. The CDR3 DNA follows: TGTGCCAGCAGTGTGAGCCAGGACCAAGAGACCCAGTACTTC.

Regarding this clone: The sample carries other DNA sequences with the same CDR3. The V call is TRBV4-1, the J call TRBJ2-2; D is unclear. Germline V gene data show CDR1 as MGHRA and CDR2 as YSYEKL. This CDR3 contains 15 residues. V was clipped by 1 base and J by 2 bases, with 8 bases between them. The CDR3 spells CASSQGPTNTGELFF. The CDR3 bases are TGCGCCAGCAGCCAAGGGCCCACTAACACCGGGGAGCTGTTTTTT.